The 25 T cell receptor beta chains reported below all come from one sample, sequenced in a study of T cell repertoires in cytomegalovirus infection (dated by TCRdb to between 2018 and 2021). Data came from an Illumina HiSeq 1500. TCRdb itself trimmed the public reads at Q25 with fastp, ran MiXCR and retained productive beta chains. Each CDR3 protein appears once, grouped with its most common genes and DNA. This sample gives some 400,000 distinct CDR3 sequences in total; approximately 30% of them show up just once. The ten largest account for roughly an eighth of the sample. The sequenced sample consisted of PBMCs. The origin of the receptors is a human donor in good health (CMV status not recorded). Some clones in this sample may be carry-over from other donors' samples.

Of note for this clonotype: This sequence may be a read error, since a much larger clone differs from it by one base. The chain uses TRBV7-2 and TRBJ2-7; 13 bases align to TRBD2. V lost 5 bases, J lost 0 bases, and 7 bases stayed unmatched. Germline values: CDR1 SGHTA, CDR2 FQGNSA. The CDR3 has 17 amino acids. CDR3: CASSHRLAGGLSYEQYF. CDR3 nucleotide sequence: TGTGCCAGCAGCCACCGACTAGCGGGGGGACTCTCCTACGAGCAGTACTTC.

This clonotype has a count of ten or more. V and J are TRBV7-9 and TRBJ2-2; no definite D call. Germline V gene data show CDR1 as SEHNR and CDR2 as FQNEAQ (reference sequence). V was pared by 7 bases and J by 3 bases, with 18 bases between. The CDR3 loop spans 16 amino acids. This CDR3 is CASTLRAARYTGELFF. CDR3 DNA: TGTGCCAGCACCCTAAGGGCAGCCAGATACACCGGGGAGCTGTTTTTT.

Worth noting for this clonotype: A much larger clone sits a single nucleotide away, making a read error possible. The chain links TRBV7-9 to TRBJ2-3; unclear D gene. Germline CDR1 and CDR2: SEHNR and FQNEAQ (reference sequence). The V end lost 8 bases, the J end lost 0 bases, and 15 bases lay between the germline ends. CDR3 length equals 15 residues. In DNA form, the CDR3 reads TGTGCCAGCGGATACGACACGGAAAGCACAGATACGCAGTATTTT. Translation gives CASGYDTESTDTQYF. Full variable domain (missing parts from reference TRBV7-9 and TRBJ2-3): DTGVSQNPRHKITKRGQNVTFRCDPISEHNRLYWYRQTLGQGPEFLTYFQNEAQLEKSRLLSDRFSAERPKGSFSTLEIQRTEQGDSAMYLCASGYDTESTDTQYFGPGTRLTVL.

This clonotype has only one observation. One base away lies a much larger clone, so this may be a sequencing read error. The V gene is TRBV5-1, the J gene TRBJ2-6; TRBD1 matches at 7 bases. The CDR3 consists of 20 residues. Germline V gene data show CDR1 as SGHRS and CDR2 as YFSETQ. Losses at the gene ends were 2 bases for V and 5 bases for J; bases not matched to a gene: 19. The CDR3 loop is CASSLPGQSDSLGRANVLTF. CDR3 bases: TGCGCCAGCAGCTTACCGGGACAGTCCGATTCTCTGGGGCGGGCCAACGTCCTGACTTTC.

This clonotype was counted a few times. The V gene is TRBV11-2, the J gene TRBJ1-6, with D tentatively TRBD1 (5 bases). Trimming removed 8 bases from V and 9 bases from J, with 17 bases in between. CDR3 length equals 14 residues. Germline V gene lookup returns CDR1 SGHAT and CDR2 FQNNGV. CDR3 residues: CASSGTTGSSPLHF. The DNA of the CDR3 is TGTGCCAGCTCTGGGACCACGGGGAGTTCACCCCTCCACTTT.

The rearrangement links TRBV12-3 or TRBV12-4 to TRBJ2-3, with 10 nucleotides matching TRBD1. V dropped 7 bases and J dropped 4; count of bases not matched to a gene: 14. The CDR3 extends over 17 amino acids. CDR3 DNA: TGTGCCAGCACCTTAATAAGACAGGGGGCGTCGGCAGATACGCAGTATTTT. It yields the protein CASTLIRQGASADTQYF.

This clonotype was recorded many times. DNA of the CDR3: TGTGCCAGCAGCGTAAAGAACCGGAACACTGAAGCTTTCTTT. Translated, it gives CASSVKNRNTEAFF. The chain employs TRBV7-8 and TRBJ1-1; D uncertain. Per germline, CDR1 SGHVS and CDR2 FQNEAQ. Trimming removed 5 bases from V and 1 base from J, with 11 bases in between. The CDR3 has 14 residues.

The chain recombines TRBV27 with TRBJ2-7; 8 nucleotides line up with TRBD1. This CDR3 contains 14 residues. CDR1 and CDR2 (germline): MNHEY, SMNVEV (reference sequence). V trimming: 6 bases; J trimming: 12 bases; junction bases outside the gene matches: 16. The CDR3 region has the DNA TGTGCCAGCAGAACACCTCCTGACAGGGGTATGCGGTACTTC. Encoded protein: CASRTPPDRGMRYF.

The rearrangement uses TRBV6-1 and TRBJ1-3; D is uncertain. Per germline, CDR1 MNHNS and CDR2 SASEGT. The CDR3 sequence is 11 residues long. The V end lost 10 bases, the J end lost 4 bases, and 8 bases lay between the germline ends. The CDR3 DNA is TGTGCCACCCAAGCGGGAAACACCATATATTTT. Residues: CATQAGNTIYF.

The chain uses TRBV18 and TRBJ2-5; D unresolved. Deletions cut 1 base from V and 0 bases from J, with 6 bases between. The V gene's germline CDR1 is KGHSH and CDR2 LQKENI. The CDR3 has 14 amino acids. The CDR3 spells CASSPLDNQETQYF. CDR3 nucleotides: TGTGCCAGCTCACCACTCGATAACCAAGAGACCCAGTACTTC.

A few counts support this clonotype. This rearrangement joins TRBV7-9 to TRBJ1-1, with TRBD1 as a possible D gene (5 bases). CDR3 length equals 17 residues. CDR1 SEHNR and CDR2 FQNEAQ come from the germline V gene (reference sequence). V was cut by 2 bases and J by 4 bases, with 20 bases left in between. Here the CDR3 reads CASSLKRGAPSLTEAFF. For the CDR3, the DNA is TGTGCCAGCAGCTTAAAGCGAGGGGCCCCATCCCTCACTGAAGCTTTCTTT.

The J gene is TRBJ1-4, the V gene TRBV6-5; D ambiguous. Trimming stripped 10 bases from V and 0 bases from J, with 18 bases between. This CDR3 contains 16 residues. CDR1 is MNHEY and CDR2 is SVGAGI in the germline V gene. CDR3 protein: CATRPLAGATNEKLFF. CDR3 DNA sequence: TGTGCCACCCGTCCATTAGCGGGCGCAACTAATGAAAAACTGTTTTTT.

This clonotype was seen repeatedly, ten times or more. This sequence joins TRBV7-2 and TRBJ1-3, with TRBD1 identical over 7 bases. The length of the CDR3 is 14 residues. Germline V lookup: CDR1 SGHTA, CDR2 FQGNSA. V lost 4 bases to trimming and J lost 2 bases; unmatched junction nucleotides: 2. The CDR3 reads CASSSGTAGNTIYF. The CDR3 DNA is TGTGCCAGCAGCTCAGGGACAGCTGGAAACACCATATATTTT.

The V and J genes are TRBV20-1 and TRBJ1-4; D unclear. This CDR3 is built from 14 residues. The V and J ends lost 6 bases and 6 bases respectively, with 17 bases between them. CDR1 is DFQATT, CDR2 SNEGSKA, per germline (reference sequence). The CDR3 DNA reads TGCAGTGCGCCCGACCTGGCCTTGGATGAAAAACTGTTTTTT. This sequence encodes CSAPDLALDEKLFF.

This clonotype turned up a few times. The chain combines TRBV12-3 or TRBV12-4 with TRBJ2-1; 7 bases are shared with TRBD2. Trimming cost V 4 bases and J 3 bases; bases outside gene matches: 3. This CDR3 is built from 14 residues. CDR3 protein: CASSSGTIYNEQFF. The CDR3 DNA reads TGTGCCAGCAGTTCGGGGACTATCTACAATGAGCAGTTCTTC.

This chain uses TRBV15 with TRBJ2-5; 7 bases are shared with TRBD1. This CDR3 has 13 residues. Germline assignment: CDR1 LNHNV and CDR2 YYDKDF (reference sequence). With 3 bases clipped from V and 5 bases from J, the junction kept 3 bases outside the gene matches. As DNA, the CDR3 is TGTGCCACCAGCAGGACAGGGTGGGAGACCCAGTACTTC. Translated, it gives CATSRTGWETQYF. The full variable domain, rest sourced from reference TRBV15 and TRBJ2-5, is DAMVIQNPRYQVTQFGKPVTLSCSQTLNHNVMYWYQQKSSQAPKLLFHYYDKDFNNEADTPDNFQSRRPNTSFCFLDIRSPGLGDTAMYLCATSRTGWETQYFGPGTRLLVL.

This clonotype has at least ten counts. The V and J genes are TRBV19 and TRBJ1-5, with a weak D call TRBD1 (5 bases). CDR3 length equals 15 residues. The V end lost 3 bases, the J end lost 6 bases, and 15 bases lay between the germline ends. Germline CDR1 is LNHDA and CDR2 is SQIVND (reference sequence). This chain's CDR3 is CASSMAPGLGQPQHF. Written as DNA, the CDR3 is TGTGCCAGTAGTATGGCCCCAGGGCTCGGTCAGCCCCAGCATTTT.

V gene TRBV24-1 combines with J gene TRBJ2-1; D not certain. The V gene lost 5 bases and the J gene lost 10 bases, with 8 bases spanning the gap. This CDR3 has 11 amino acids. Germline assignment: CDR1 KGHDR and CDR2 SFDVKD. CDR3 amino acids: CATSGQTEQFF. The CDR3 DNA sequence: TGTGCCACCAGTGGGCAAACCGAGCAGTTCTTC.

This clonotype was observed a few times. The rearrangement links TRBV27 to TRBJ1-2; 7 bases fit TRBD1. The germline V gene encodes CDR1 MNHEY and CDR2 SMNVEV (reference sequence). The CDR3 contains 15 residues. Trimming took 5 bases from V and 4 from J; bases not matched to a gene: 10. The CDR3: CASSGRTGEAYGYTF. CDR3 DNA: TGTGCCAGCAGTGGCCGAACAGGGGAGGCCTATGGCTACACCTTC.

The CDR3 DNA is TGTGCCAGCAGCCAGAGGACTAGTATCACCGGGGAGCTGTTTTTT. As protein: CASSQRTSITGELFF. The rearrangement joins TRBV3-1 to TRBJ2-2; 7 bases match TRBD2. The CDR3 contains 15 residues. Germline CDR1 LGHDT, CDR2 YNNKEL (reference sequence). With 3 bases clipped from V and 4 bases from J, the junction kept 5 bases outside the gene matches.

The rearrangement joins TRBV10-3 to TRBJ1-5; possible D gene TRBD1, 5 bases. The CDR3 is 16 amino acids. Germline V CDR1 and CDR2: ENHRY, SYGVKD. Trimming cost V 10 bases and J 4 bases, with 23 bases left between them. CDR3 in DNA: TGTGCCAGGGGGGGACGCCACCGGCGAGCAAATCAGCCCCAGCATTTT. Its protein is CARGGRHRRANQPQHF.

This clonotype was detected a few times. V gene TRBV24-1 combines with J gene TRBJ1-2; TRBD1 agrees at 7 bases. The CDR3 has 15 amino acids. The ends lost 4 bases at V and 5 bases at J; junction bases unmatched: 9. Germline CDR1 reads KGHDR; CDR2 reads SFDVKD. The CDR3 nucleotides are TGTGCCACCAGTGACCCGGGACAGAGCAATTATGGCTACACCTTC. Amino acids: CATSDPGQSNYGYTF.

This clonotype was counted between two and nine times. This rearrangement joins TRBV20-1 to TRBJ1-6; D gene unclear. The V gene lost 0 bases and the J gene lost 5 bases, with 14 bases spanning the gap. The CDR3 loop spans 16 amino acids. Germline V lookup: CDR1 DFQATT, CDR2 SNEGSKA (reference sequence). As DNA, the CDR3 is TGCAGTGCTAGAGAGCCCGTGGGCAGGAATAATTCACCCCTCCACTTT. Its translation is CSAREPVGRNNSPLHF.

J is TRBJ2-1 and V is TRBV19; D is undetermined. With 7 bases removed from V and 2 bases from J, the gap between germline ends came to 15 bases. Germline V gene sequence: CDR1 LNHDA, CDR2 SQIVND (reference sequence). The CDR3 has 15 residues. CDR3 in DNA: TGTGCCAGTATTAACCCCGGGCTTACCTACAATGAGCAGTTCTTC. Translating gives CASINPGLTYNEQFF.

This clonotype was seen only a few times. The chain employs TRBV11-2 and TRBJ2-3; 9 bases match TRBD2. Germline values: CDR1 SGHAT, CDR2 FQNNGV. The junction had 9 bases not matched to a gene; V was cut back by 5 bases and J by 0 bases. This CDR3 has 17 amino acids. The CDR3 reads CASSQSGGFFSTDTQYF. The DNA for the CDR3 is TGTGCCAGCAGCCAAAGCGGGGGGTTCTTCAGCACAGATACGCAGTATTTT.